The following is a T cell receptor beta chain sequence with its context. What it binds is unknown. The junction shows a germline mismatch at one end, possibly a read error. This sample was included in a study of blood T cells in healthy people across ages. Findings and caveats of the study: Considered underestimates were the diversity estimates obtained from one million T cells.

It was with a sample-barcoded 5' primer and a J-beta primer mix that a second PCR of about 6 to 12 cycles was run. Tagging of each cDNA molecule was performed by a template-switch adaptor with 12 random nucleotides. TCRdb independently ran MiXCR on the 5' RACE reads; one entry per CDR3 protein. The profile shows about 1.4 million distinct CDR3 sequences, almost 60% of them singletons. The CDR3 totals 13 residues. The germline V gene encodes CDR1 MDHEN and CDR2 SYDVKM. The sample providers were healthy Caucasian people from Russia, aged about 6 to 90. Input material: blood. This sequence was found in a man younger than 35 in good health. This chain joins TRBV28 and TRBJ2-7; D call uncertain. Written as DNA, the CDR3 is TGTACCAGCACCCTGCGAGGTTTCGACGAGCAGTACTTC. Amino acids: CTSTLRGFDEQYF.